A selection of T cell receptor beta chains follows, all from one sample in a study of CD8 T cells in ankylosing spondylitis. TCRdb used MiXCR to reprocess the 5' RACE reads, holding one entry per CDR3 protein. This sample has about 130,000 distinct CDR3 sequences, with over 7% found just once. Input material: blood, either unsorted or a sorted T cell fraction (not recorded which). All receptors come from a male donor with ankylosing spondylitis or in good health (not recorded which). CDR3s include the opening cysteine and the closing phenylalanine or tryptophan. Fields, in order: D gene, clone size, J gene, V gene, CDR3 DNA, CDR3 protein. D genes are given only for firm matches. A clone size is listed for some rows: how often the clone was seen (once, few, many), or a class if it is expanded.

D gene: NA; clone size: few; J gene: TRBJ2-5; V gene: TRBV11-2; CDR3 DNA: TGTGCCAGCAGCTTAACGGGGGTTGGTTATGAGACCCAGTACTTC; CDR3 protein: CASSLTGVGYETQYF
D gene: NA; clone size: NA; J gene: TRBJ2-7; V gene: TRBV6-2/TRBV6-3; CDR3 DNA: TGTGCCAGCACCGCAGGGGTTATCCCCCACTACGAGCAGTACTTC; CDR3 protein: CASTAGVIPHYEQYF
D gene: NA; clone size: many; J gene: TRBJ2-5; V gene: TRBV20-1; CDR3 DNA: TGCAGTGCTAGAGAACATGGGGAGACCCAGTACTTC; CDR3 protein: CSAREHGETQYF
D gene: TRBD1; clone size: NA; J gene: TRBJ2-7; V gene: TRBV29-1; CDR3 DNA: TGCAGCGTTTCTCGACAGGGGGAAACCTTGTACTTC; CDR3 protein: CSVSRQGETLYF
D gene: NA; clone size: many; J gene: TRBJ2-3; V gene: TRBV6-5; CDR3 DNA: TGTGCCAGCAGTTACCGGCCCCTAGGGCCTTCTAGCACAGATACGCAGTATTTT; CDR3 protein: CASSYRPLGPSSTDTQYF
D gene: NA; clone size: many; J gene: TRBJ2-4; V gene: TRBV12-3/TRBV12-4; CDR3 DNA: TGTGCCAGCAGTGGGTGGGTAATGGGGGCAGACATTCAGTACTTC; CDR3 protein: CASSGWVMGADIQYF
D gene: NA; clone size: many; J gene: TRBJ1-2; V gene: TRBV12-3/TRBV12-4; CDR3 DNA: TGTGCCAGCAGTCTACAGAGGGGCTACACCTTC; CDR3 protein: CASSLQRGYTF
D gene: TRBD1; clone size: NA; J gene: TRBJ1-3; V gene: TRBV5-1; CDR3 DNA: TGCGCCAGCAGCTTCGAGGGGGCTGTTGACACCATATATTTT; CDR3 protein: CASSFEGAVDTIYF
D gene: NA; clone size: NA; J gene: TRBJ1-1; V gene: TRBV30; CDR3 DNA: TGTGCCTGGAGTGTAATCCGGAACACTGAAGCTTTCTTT; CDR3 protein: CAWSVIRNTEAFF
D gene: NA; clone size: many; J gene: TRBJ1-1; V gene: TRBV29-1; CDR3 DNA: TGCAGCGTTGTTATAGCCGGGACGGATCACCTGTACACTGAAGCTTTCTTT; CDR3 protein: CSVVIAGTDHLYTEAFF
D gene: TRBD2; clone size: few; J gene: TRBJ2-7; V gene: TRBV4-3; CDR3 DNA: TGCGCCAGCAGCCCCGGGGGGTCCGGCTACGAGCAGTACTTC; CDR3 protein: CASSPGGSGYEQYF
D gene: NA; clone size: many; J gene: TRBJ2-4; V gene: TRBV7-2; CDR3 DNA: TGTGCCAGCAGCTTAGTTGGCAAAAACATTCAGTACTTC; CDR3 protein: CASSLVGKNIQYF
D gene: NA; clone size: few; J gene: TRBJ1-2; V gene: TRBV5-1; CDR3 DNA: TGCGCCAGCAGATTAGGGGAGAGCTACACCTTC; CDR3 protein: CASRLGESYTF
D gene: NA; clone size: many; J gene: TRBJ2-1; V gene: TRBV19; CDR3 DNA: TGTGCCAGTAGTACTACCGACCAGAGGGATGAGCAGTTCTTC; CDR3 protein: CASSTTDQRDEQFF
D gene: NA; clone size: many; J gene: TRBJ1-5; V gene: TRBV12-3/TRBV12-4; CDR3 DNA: TGTGCCAGCAGTTTGGGCCGTGGGCCCCAGCATTTT; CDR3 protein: CASSLGRGPQHF
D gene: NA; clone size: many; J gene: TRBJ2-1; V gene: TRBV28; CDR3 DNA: TGTGCCAGCAGTTTGCTCCGGGGGCCCTATGAGCAGTTCTTC; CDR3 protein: CASSLLRGPYEQFF
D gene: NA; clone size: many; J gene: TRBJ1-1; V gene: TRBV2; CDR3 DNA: TGTGCCAGCACCACCACTGACACTGAAGCTTTCTTT; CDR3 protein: CASTTTDTEAFF
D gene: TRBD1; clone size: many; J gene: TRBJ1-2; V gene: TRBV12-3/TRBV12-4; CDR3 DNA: TGTGCCAGCAGTTTTGGGGACAGGGGTCTTGGCTACACCTTC; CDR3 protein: CASSFGDRGLGYTF
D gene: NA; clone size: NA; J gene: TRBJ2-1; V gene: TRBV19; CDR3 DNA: TGTGCCAGTACCCAGACGCCTAACTCCTACAATGAGCAGTTCTTC; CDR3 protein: CASTQTPNSYNEQFF
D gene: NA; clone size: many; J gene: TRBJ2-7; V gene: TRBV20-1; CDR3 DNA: TGCAGTGCTACCCGCAACAGTGCCGCCTACGAGCAGTACTTC; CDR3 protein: CSATRNSAAYEQYF
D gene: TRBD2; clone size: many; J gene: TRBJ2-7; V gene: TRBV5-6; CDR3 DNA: TGTGCCAGCAGCTCCCGACTAGCCGACACCCTATACGAGCAGTACTTC; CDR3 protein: CASSSRLADTLYEQYF
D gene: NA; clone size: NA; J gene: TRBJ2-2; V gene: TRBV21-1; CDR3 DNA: TGTGCCAGCAGCTTAAAAACGCCGGGACTAGCGGGAGGGCCGTACACCGGGGAGCTGTTTTTT; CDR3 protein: CASSLKTPGLAGGPYTGELFF
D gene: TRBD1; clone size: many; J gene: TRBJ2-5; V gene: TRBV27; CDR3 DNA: TGTGCCAGCAGTCCGGGGACAGGGGTGTTTCAAGAGACCCAGTACTTC; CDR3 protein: CASSPGTGVFQETQYF
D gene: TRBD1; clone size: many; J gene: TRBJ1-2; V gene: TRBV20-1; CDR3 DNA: TGCAGTGCATCACAGGGGAGTTACTATGGCTACACCTTC; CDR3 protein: CSASQGSYYGYTF
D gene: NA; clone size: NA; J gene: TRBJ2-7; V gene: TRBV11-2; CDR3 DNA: TGTGCCAGCAGCTTTCTCGGATCCTACGAGCAGTACTTC; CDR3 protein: CASSFLGSYEQYF
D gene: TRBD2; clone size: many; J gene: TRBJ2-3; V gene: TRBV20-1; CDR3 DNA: TGCAGTGCTAGAGATAGCGGGACTAGCACAGATACGCAGTATTTT; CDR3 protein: CSARDSGTSTDTQYF
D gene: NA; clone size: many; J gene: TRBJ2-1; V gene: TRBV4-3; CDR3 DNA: TGCGCCAGCAGCCAAGATTCAGGGTACAATGAGCAGTTCTTC; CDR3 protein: CASSQDSGYNEQFF
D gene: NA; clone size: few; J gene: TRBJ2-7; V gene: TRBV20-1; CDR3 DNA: TGCAGTGCTAGAGGGGGGGGCGCCTACGAGCAGTACTTC; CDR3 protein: CSARGGGAYEQYF
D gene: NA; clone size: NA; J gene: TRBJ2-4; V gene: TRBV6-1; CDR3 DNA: TGTGCCAGCAGACCCGACTCGGGGGCCAAAAACATTCAGTACTTC; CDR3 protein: CASRPDSGAKNIQYF
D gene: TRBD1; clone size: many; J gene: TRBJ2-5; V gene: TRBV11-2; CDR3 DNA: TGTGCCAGCAGGCGCAACGACAGGGTAGAGACCCAGTACTTC; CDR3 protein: CASRRNDRVETQYF
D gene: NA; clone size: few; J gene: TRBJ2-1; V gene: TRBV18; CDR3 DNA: TGTGCCAGCCATGCCGTCGGTTTTAATGAGCAGTTCTTC; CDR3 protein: CASHAVGFNEQFF
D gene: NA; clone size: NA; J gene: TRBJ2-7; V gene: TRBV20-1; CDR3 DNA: TGCAGTGCTAGAGATTTAGGGGTCAGCGAGCAGTACTTC; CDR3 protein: CSARDLGVSEQYF
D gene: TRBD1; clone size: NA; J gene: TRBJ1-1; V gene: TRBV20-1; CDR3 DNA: TGCAGTGCTAGAGACCCGACAGGGTCCGGAACTGAAGCTTTCTTT; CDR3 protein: CSARDPTGSGTEAFF
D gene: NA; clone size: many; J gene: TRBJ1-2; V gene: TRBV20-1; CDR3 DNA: TGCAGTGCTAGTGTCCAGGGCAGGGGCCAAAAGTATGGCTACACCTTC; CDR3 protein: CSASVQGRGQKYGYTF
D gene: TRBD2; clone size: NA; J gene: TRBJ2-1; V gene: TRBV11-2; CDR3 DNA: TGTGCCAGCAGCTCGACGCGACTAGCGGGAGACCCGGATGAGCAGTTCTTC; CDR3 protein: CASSSTRLAGDPDEQFF
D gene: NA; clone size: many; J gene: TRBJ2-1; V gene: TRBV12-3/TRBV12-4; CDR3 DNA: TGTGCCAGCAGCCCGCTCGGGTCCCCTTACAATGAGCAGTTCTTC; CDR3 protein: CASSPLGSPYNEQFF
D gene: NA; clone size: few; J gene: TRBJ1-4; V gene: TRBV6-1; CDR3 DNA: TGTGCCAGCAAGCGGACAGTTACTAATGAAAAACTGTTTTTT; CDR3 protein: CASKRTVTNEKLFF
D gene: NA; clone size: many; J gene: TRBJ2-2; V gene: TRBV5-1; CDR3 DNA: TGCGCCAGCAGCCGAGACCAACCCGGATCCGGGGAGCTGTTTTTT; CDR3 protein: CASSRDQPGSGELFF
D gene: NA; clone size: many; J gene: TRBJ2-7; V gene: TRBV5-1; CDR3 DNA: TGCGCCAGCCGACCATTTTCTTCCTACGAGCAGTACTTC; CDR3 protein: CASRPFSSYEQYF
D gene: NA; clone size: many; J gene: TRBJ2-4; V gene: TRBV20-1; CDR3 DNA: TGCAGTGCCATCCCCGGACAAAACATTCAGTACTTC; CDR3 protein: CSAIPGQNIQYF
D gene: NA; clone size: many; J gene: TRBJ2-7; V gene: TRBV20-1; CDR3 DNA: TGCAGTGCGGGGGGGGGCCTAGCGAGGAGCTCCTACGAGCAGTACTTC; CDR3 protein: CSAGGGLARSSYEQYF
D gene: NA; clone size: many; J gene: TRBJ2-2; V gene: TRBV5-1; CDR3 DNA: TGCGCCAGCAGCTTGGGAGACACCGGGGAGCTGTTTTTT; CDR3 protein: CASSLGDTGELFF
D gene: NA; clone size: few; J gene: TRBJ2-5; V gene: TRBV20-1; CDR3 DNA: TGCAGTGCTAGACCATCTTCGGGGGTAGCGGAGACCCAGTACTTC; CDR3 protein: CSARPSSGVAETQYF
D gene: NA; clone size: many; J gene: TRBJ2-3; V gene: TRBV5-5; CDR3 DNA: TGTGCCAGCAGCCCCGCCGCTGAGACAGATACGCAGTATTTT; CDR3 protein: CASSPAAETDTQYF
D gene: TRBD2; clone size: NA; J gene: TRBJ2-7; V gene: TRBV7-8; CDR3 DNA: TGTGCCAGCAGCTTAACGAGACTAGCGGACGAGCAGTACTTC; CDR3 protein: CASSLTRLADEQYF
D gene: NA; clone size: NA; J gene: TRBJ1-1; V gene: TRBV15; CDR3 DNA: TGTGCCACCAGCAGAGAAAGGGGACTGAACACTGAAGCTTTCTTT; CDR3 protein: CATSRERGLNTEAFF